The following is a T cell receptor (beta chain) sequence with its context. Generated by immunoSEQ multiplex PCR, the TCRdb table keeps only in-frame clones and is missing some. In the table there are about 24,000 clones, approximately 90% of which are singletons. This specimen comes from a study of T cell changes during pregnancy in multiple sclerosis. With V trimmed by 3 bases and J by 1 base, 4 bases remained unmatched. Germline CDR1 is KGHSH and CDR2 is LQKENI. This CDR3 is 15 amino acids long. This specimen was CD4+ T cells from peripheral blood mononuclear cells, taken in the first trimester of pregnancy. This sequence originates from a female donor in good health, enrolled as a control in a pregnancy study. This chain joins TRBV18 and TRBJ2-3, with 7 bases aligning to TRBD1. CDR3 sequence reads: CASSPIGQGTDTQYF. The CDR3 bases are TGTGCCAGCTCACCGATTGGACAGGGCACAGATACGCAGTATTTT.